This T cell receptor beta chain was retrieved from a study of control samples from healthy donors and cancer patients. This clone has a handful of counts. Germline CDR1 MGHRA, CDR2 YSYEKL. V dropped 8 bases and J dropped 3 bases, with 13 bases sitting between them. The CDR3 length is 13 residues. The repertoire was sequenced with immunoSEQ multiplex PCR; TCRdb's copy has only in-frame clones and lacks some. The table shows about 250,000 clones, with over 75% occurring only once. The receptor was isolated from a woman between 55 and 75 years old with lung cancer. V is TRBV4-1 and J is TRBJ1-2; the D gene is possibly TRBD1 (6 bases). Material: PBMCs. The CDR3 sequence: CASRREGDYGYTF. DNA of the CDR3: TGCGCCAGCCGACGGGAGGGGGACTATGGCTACACCTTC.